A selection of T cell receptor beta chains follows, all from one sample in a study of post-analysis software for immune sequencing data. MiXCR was run by TCRdb on the PCR reads, yielding one entry per CDR3 protein. The sample shows 450,000 or so distinct CDR3 sequences, under 55% of them seen only once. The sequenced sample was blood. These receptors came from a girl aged 5 to 17 with multiple sclerosis. The CDR3 runs from the conserved cysteine through the conserved F or W. The D gene is left open where the match is weak. The listing skips clone size in some rows; elsewhere it reads once, few, many or a size class.

j_gene: TRBJ2-7
d_gene: NA
v_gene: TRBV4-1
abundance: few
CDR3nt: TGCGCCAGCAGCCTTACACCACAGGGACAATATTCCGAGCAGTACTTC
CDR3aa: CASSLTPQGQYSEQYF

j_gene: TRBJ2-1
d_gene: TRBD2
v_gene: TRBV20-1
abundance: few
CDR3nt: TGCAGTGCTAGCCGGGGTCTAGCGGGCGCTGAGTTAGTTTCCAGATACAATGAGCAGTTCTTC
CDR3aa: CSASRGLAGAELVSRYNEQFF

j_gene: TRBJ2-1
d_gene: NA
v_gene: TRBV7-9
abundance: few
CDR3nt: TGTGCCAGCAGCTCTCCTGAGCAGTTCTTC
CDR3aa: CASSSPEQFF

j_gene: TRBJ2-7
d_gene: TRBD2
v_gene: TRBV29-1
abundance: NA
CDR3nt: TGCAGCGTTGTTAGCGGGAGTCGCGACGAGCAGTACTTC
CDR3aa: CSVVSGSRDEQYF

j_gene: TRBJ2-1
d_gene: TRBD2
v_gene: TRBV7-2
abundance: NA
CDR3nt: TGTGCCAGCAGCCCGCGGACTAGCGGTCAAAATGAGCAGTTCTTC
CDR3aa: CASSPRTSGQNEQFF

j_gene: TRBJ2-5
d_gene: NA
v_gene: TRBV27
abundance: NA
CDR3nt: TGTGCCAGCAGTTTAGCAGCCAGACAGACCCAGTACTTC
CDR3aa: CASSLAARQTQYF

j_gene: TRBJ2-3
d_gene: TRBD1
v_gene: TRBV25-1
abundance: few
CDR3nt: TGTGCCAGTAGTGGACAGGGTCTTGATACGCAGTATTTT
CDR3aa: CASSGQGLDTQYF

j_gene: TRBJ2-1
d_gene: NA
v_gene: TRBV20-1
abundance: few
CDR3nt: TGCAGTGCTAGAGCCGGGACTCTATACAATGAGCAGTTCTTC
CDR3aa: CSARAGTLYNEQFF

j_gene: TRBJ2-1
d_gene: NA
v_gene: TRBV4-1
abundance: NA
CDR3nt: TGCGCCAGCAGCCAAGGGAGCGAACCAGAGCAGTTCTTC
CDR3aa: CASSQGSEPEQFF

j_gene: TRBJ2-7
d_gene: TRBD2
v_gene: TRBV20-1
abundance: NA
CDR3nt: TGCAGTGCCAGACTAGCGGGCCGCACCTACGAGCAGTACTTC
CDR3aa: CSARLAGRTYEQYF

j_gene: TRBJ2-3
d_gene: NA
v_gene: TRBV12-3/TRBV12-4
abundance: few
CDR3nt: TGTGCCAGCAGTTTTCCAGGGCGGACAGATACGCAGTATTTT
CDR3aa: CASSFPGRTDTQYF

j_gene: TRBJ2-3
d_gene: TRBD1
v_gene: TRBV5-1
abundance: NA
CDR3nt: TGCGCCAGCAGCGCGTCGGACAGGGGCAGGAGTACGCAGTATTTT
CDR3aa: CASSASDRGRSTQYF

j_gene: TRBJ2-1
d_gene: NA
v_gene: TRBV6-2/TRBV6-3
abundance: few
CDR3nt: TGTGCCAGCAGTTATGGAGGGGGACAATACAATGAGCAGTTCTTC
CDR3aa: CASSYGGGQYNEQFF

j_gene: TRBJ2-7
d_gene: TRBD2
v_gene: TRBV9
abundance: NA
CDR3nt: TGTGCCAGCAGCGTAGCTTGGAGCGGGAGTAATGAGCAGTACTTC
CDR3aa: CASSVAWSGSNEQYF

j_gene: TRBJ1-5
d_gene: TRBD1
v_gene: TRBV6-6
abundance: NA
CDR3nt: TGTGCCAGCAGCACGGCACAGGGGAAGGCTCAGCCCCAGCATTTT
CDR3aa: CASSTAQGKAQPQHF

j_gene: TRBJ2-7
d_gene: NA
v_gene: TRBV28
abundance: NA
CDR3nt: TGTGCCAGCAACTCTGGGGTCAACGAGCAGTACTTC
CDR3aa: CASNSGVNEQYF